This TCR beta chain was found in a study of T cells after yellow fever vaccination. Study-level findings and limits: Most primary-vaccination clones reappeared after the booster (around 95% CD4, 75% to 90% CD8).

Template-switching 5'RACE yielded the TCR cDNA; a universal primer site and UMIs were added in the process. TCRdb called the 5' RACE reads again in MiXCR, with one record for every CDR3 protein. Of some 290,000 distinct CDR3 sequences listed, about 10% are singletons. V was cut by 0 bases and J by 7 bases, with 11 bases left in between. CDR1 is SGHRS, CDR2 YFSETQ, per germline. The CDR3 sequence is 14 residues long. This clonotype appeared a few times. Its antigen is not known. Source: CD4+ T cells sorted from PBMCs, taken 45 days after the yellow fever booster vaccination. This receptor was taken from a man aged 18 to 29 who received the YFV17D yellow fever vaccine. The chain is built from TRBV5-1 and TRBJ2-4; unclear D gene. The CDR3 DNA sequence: TGCGCCAGCAGCTTGGGAGAGGTCGGGAACATTCAGTACTTC. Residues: CASSLGEVGNIQYF.